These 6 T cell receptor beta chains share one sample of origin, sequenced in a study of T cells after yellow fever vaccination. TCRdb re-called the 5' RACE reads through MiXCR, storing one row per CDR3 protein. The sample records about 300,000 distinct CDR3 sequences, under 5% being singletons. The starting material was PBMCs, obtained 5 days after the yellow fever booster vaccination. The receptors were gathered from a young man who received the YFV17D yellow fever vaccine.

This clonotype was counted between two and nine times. CDR3 amino acids: CASSGLGASSGNTIYF. For the CDR3, the DNA is TGTGCCAGCAGTGGACTCGGGGCCAGCTCTGGAAACACCATATATTTT. The chain uses TRBV6-6 and TRBJ1-3; possibly TRBD1 for D (5 bases). Germline loops: CDR1 MNHNY, CDR2 SVGAGI (reference sequence). V lost 5 bases, J lost 0 bases, and 14 bases lay in between. The CDR3 sequence is 16 residues long.

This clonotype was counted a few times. This CDR3 is CAWSRRQLRSSYNEQFF. CDR3 nucleotide sequence: TGTGCCTGGAGCCGCAGACAGTTAAGAAGCTCCTACAATGAGCAGTTCTTC. The genes are TRBV30 and TRBJ2-1, with D perhaps matching TRBD1 (5 bases). CDR3 length equals 17 residues. Per the germline V gene, CDR1 is GTSNPN and CDR2 is SVGIG (reference sequence). Trimming took 3 bases from V and 0 from J, leaving 18 bases between them.

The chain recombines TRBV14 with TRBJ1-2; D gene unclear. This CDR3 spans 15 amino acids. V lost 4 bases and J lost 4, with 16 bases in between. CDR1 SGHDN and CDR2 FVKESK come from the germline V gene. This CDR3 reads CASSPGLDNFYGYTF. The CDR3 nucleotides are TGTGCCAGCAGCCCCGGACTGGATAACTTCTATGGCTACACCTTC.

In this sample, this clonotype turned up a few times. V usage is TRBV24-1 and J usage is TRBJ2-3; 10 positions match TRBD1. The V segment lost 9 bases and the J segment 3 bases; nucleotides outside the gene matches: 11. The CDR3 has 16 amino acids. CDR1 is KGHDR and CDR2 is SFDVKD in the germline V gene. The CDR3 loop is CATSPGQGGATDTQYF. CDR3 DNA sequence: TGTGCCACCTCTCCCGGACAGGGGGGTGCGACAGATACGCAGTATTTT.

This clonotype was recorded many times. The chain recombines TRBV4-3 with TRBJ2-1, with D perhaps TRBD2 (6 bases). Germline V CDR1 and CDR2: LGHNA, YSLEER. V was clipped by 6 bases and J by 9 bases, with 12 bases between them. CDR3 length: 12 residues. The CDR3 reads CASSPGRGEQFF. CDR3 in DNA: TGCGCCAGCAGTCCCGGGCGGGGTGAGCAGTTCTTC.

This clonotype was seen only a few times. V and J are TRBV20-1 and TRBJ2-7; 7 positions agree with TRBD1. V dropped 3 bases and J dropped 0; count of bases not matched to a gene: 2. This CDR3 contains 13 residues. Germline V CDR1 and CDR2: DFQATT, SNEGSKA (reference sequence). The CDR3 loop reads CSARGTASYEQYF. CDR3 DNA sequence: TGCAGTGCTAGGGGGACAGCCTCCTACGAGCAGTACTTC.